These T cell receptor beta chains were read from a single sample in a study of CD8+ T cells in alopecia areata. Measured with immunoSEQ multiplex PCR; TCRdb has only the in-frame clones, and not every one. The table shows 140,000 to 150,000 clones, with about 51% occurring only once. The sequencing used CD8+ T cells sorted from blood, collected at week 4, from a patient treated with tofacitinib. These receptor sequences come from a human donor with alopecia areata. Each CDR3 is given with its conserved first and last residue. D genes are given only for firm matches. Clone size is not always given. Where it is, it says once, few, many or a class for expanded clones.

clone size,J gene,D gene,V gene,CDR3 DNA,CDR3 protein
NA,TRBJ1-1,NA,TRBV6-5,TGTGCCAGCAGTTCGATGACCTCGGCCAGGAACACTGAAGCTTTCTTT,CASSSMTSARNTEAFF
NA,TRBJ1-5,NA,TRBV27,TGTGCCAGCAGTTTATTTGCAGCAAATCAGCCCCAGCATTTT,CASSLFAANQPQHF
NA,TRBJ2-1,NA,TRBV29-1,TGCAGCGTTGAAGGGGGAACCTACAATGAGCAGTTCTTC,CSVEGGTYNEQFF
few,TRBJ2-3,NA,TRBV27,TGTGCCAGCAGTTTGGGGCCTCGCACAGATACGCAGTATTTT,CASSLGPRTDTQYF
few,TRBJ1-2,NA,TRBV7-9,TGTGCCAGCAGCTTAGACAGGGTTTGGGAAGTCTATGGCTACACCTTC,CASSLDRVWEVYGYTF
NA,TRBJ2-7,NA,TRBV2,TGTGCCAGCAGTGCCGGGACGGGCTCCTACGAGCAGTACTTC,CASSAGTGSYEQYF
NA,TRBJ2-7,NA,TRBV5-1,TGCGCCAGCACCCTTGACAGCTTCTCCTACGAGCAGTACTTC,CASTLDSFSYEQYF
NA,TRBJ2-1,NA,TRBV27,TGTGCCAGCAGGGACAAATACAATGAGCAGTTCTTC,CASRDKYNEQFF
NA,TRBJ2-1,TRBD2,TRBV7-9,TGTGCCAGCAGCTACCTAGCGGGAGAGCAGTTCTTC,CASSYLAGEQFF
NA,TRBJ2-7,TRBD1,TRBV9,TGTGCCAGCAGCGTAAGGACAGGGAATCAAAACGAGCAGTACTTC,CASSVRTGNQNEQYF
NA,TRBJ2-7,TRBD1,TRBV15,TGTGCCACCCGGGAAGACAGGGCCTACGAGCAGTACTTC,CATREDRAYEQYF
NA,TRBJ1-1,TRBD1,TRBV2,TGTGCCAGCAGCTACGCCGGGACAGGGGTGATAGCTGAAGCTTTCTTT,CASSYAGTGVIAEAFF
NA,TRBJ2-5,NA,TRBV5-1,TGCGCCAGCAGCTTGGACGAGACCCAGTACTTC,CASSLDETQYF
few,TRBJ2-7,TRBD1,TRBV7-9,TGTGCCACCGAGGACAGGAGCTCCTACGAGCAGTACTTC,CATEDRSSYEQYF
NA,TRBJ2-1,NA,TRBV29-1,TGCAGCGCGGAGAGTCAGGGGCTGGATGAGCAGTTCTTC,CSAESQGLDEQFF
NA,TRBJ2-7,NA,TRBV6-5,TGTGCCAGCAGCCTGACAGGCTTCTACGAGCAGTACTTC,CASSLTGFYEQYF
NA,TRBJ2-1,NA,TRBV7-9,TGTGCCAGCAGCTTTATCCATGAGCAGTTCTTC,CASSFIHEQFF
NA,TRBJ2-7,NA,TRBV7-2,TGTGCCAGCAGCTTAGGGTTACAGTACCGTGCCAAATCCTACGAGCAGTACTTC,CASSLGLQYRAKSYEQYF
NA,TRBJ2-5,NA,TRBV15,TGTGCCACAGGGGGTGCAGCGGAGGACCAAGAGACCCAGTACTTC,CATGGAAEDQETQYF
NA,TRBJ2-7,NA,TRBV25-1,TGTGCCAGCAGCCCATACGGGGAGGACGAGCAGTACTTC,CASSPYGEDEQYF
NA,TRBJ1-1,TRBD1,TRBV4-1,TGCGCCAGCAGCCATCAACAGGGGAGCACTGAAGCTTTCTTT,CASSHQQGSTEAFF
NA,TRBJ2-1,TRBD2,TRBV7-8,TGTGCCAGCAGCTCGATACTAGCGGGGGGGCGAGGTGAGCAGTTCTTC,CASSSILAGGRGEQFF
NA,TRBJ1-5,NA,TRBV7-2,TGTGCCAGCAGCTCATGGGGAGTAAATCAGCCCCAGCATTTT,CASSSWGVNQPQHF
NA,TRBJ1-1,TRBD1,TRBV9,TGTGCCAGCAGCGCGGGACAGGGAGGGATCACTGAAGCTTTCTTT,CASSAGQGGITEAFF
NA,TRBJ1-4,NA,TRBV2,TGTGCCAGCAGATGGACAGTTAATGAAAAACTGTTTTTT,CASRWTVNEKLFF
NA,TRBJ2-7,NA,TRBV5-6,TGTGCCAGCAGCTTGGGGGCCGGGACGAGAGTCGAGCAGTACTTC,CASSLGAGTRVEQYF
NA,TRBJ2-2,TRBD1,TRBV29-1,TGCAGCGGTAACAGGGGGGACACCGGGGAGCTGTTTTTT,CSGNRGDTGELFF
NA,TRBJ2-5,TRBD1,TRBV11-1,TGTGCCAGCAGCACCCGGGACAGGGTTCCCCAAGAGACCCAGTACTTC,CASSTRDRVPQETQYF
NA,TRBJ2-2,NA,TRBV7-9,TGTGCCAGCAGCCCTGACCGGGAGCTGTTTTTT,CASSPDRELFF
few,TRBJ1-1,NA,TRBV20-1,TGCAGTGCTAGAGGGGCCACTGAAGCTTTCTTT,CSARGATEAFF
few,TRBJ2-1,NA,TRBV29-1,TGCAGCGTTGGAGAGGGAACCTACAATGAGCAGTTCTTC,CSVGEGTYNEQFF
few,TRBJ2-7,NA,TRBV15,TGTGCCACCAGACAGGGTGAGGACTACGAGCAGTACTTC,CATRQGEDYEQYF
NA,TRBJ2-7,NA,TRBV21-1,TGTGCCAGCAGCGTTTACGAGCAGTACTTC,CASSVYEQYF
NA,TRBJ1-1,TRBD1,TRBV6-1,TGTGCCAGCAGGTACAGGGGGTCGAACACTGAAGCTTTCTTT,CASRYRGSNTEAFF
NA,TRBJ1-4,NA,TRBV4-2,TGTGCCAGCAGCCACTTTATCACCCCGAACAGGGTTGAAAAACTGTTTTTT,CASSHFITPNRVEKLFF